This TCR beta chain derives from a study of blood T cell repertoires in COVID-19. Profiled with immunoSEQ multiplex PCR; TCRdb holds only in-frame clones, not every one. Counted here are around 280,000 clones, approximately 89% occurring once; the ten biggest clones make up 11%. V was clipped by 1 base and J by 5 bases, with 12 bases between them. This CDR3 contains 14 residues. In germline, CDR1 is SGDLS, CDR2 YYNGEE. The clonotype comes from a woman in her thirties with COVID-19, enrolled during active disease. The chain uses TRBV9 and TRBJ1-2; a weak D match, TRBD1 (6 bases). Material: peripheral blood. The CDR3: CASSVPGTYYGYTF. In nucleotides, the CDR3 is TGTGCCAGCAGCGTACCCGGGACATATTATGGCTACACCTTC.